These T cell receptor beta chains were read from a single sample in a study of T cell responses to AZD1222 COVID-19 vaccine. Using immunoSEQ multiplex PCR, the repertoire was profiled, and TCRdb retains in-frame clones only, with some absent. The table shows some 110,000 clones, with roughly 91% occurring only once. This sample comprised peripheral blood, obtained 28 days after the second AZD1222 dose. Every receptor here comes from an adult who received the AZD1222 COVID-19 vaccine. Both conserved end residues are part of each CDR3. The D gene is left open where the match is weak. Not every row has a clone size; where given, it reads once, few, many or a size class.

v_gene	abundance	d_gene	len	j_gene	CDR3aa	CDR3nt
TRBV29-1	once	-	11	TRBJ2-1	CSAPSRNEQFF	TGCAGCGCCCCCTCGAGGAATGAGCAGTTCTTC
TRBV19	-	-	13	TRBJ1-1	CASSRRINTEAFF	TGTGCCAGTAGCAGACGGATAAACACTGAAGCTTTCTTT
TRBV4-2	-	-	15	TRBJ2-2	CASSQEVIASGELFF	TGTGCCAGCAGCCAAGAAGTAATAGCCTCGGGGGAGCTGTTTTTT
TRBV7-9	-	-	18	TRBJ2-3	CASSLEISGGIGTDTQYF	TGTGCCAGCAGCTTAGAGATTTCCGGGGGAATAGGCACAGATACGCAGTATTTT
TRBV30	-	TRBD2	12	TRBJ2-7	CAWKGGSYEQYF	TGTGCCTGGAAGGGAGGGTCCTACGAGCAGTACTTC
TRBV24-1	few	-	13	TRBJ1-5	CATTGGGNQPQHF	TGTGCCACCACCGGGGGAGGCAATCAGCCCCAGCATTTT
TRBV11-3	-	-	15	TRBJ2-6	CASSSDSSGANVLTF	TGTGCCAGCAGCTCGGACAGCTCTGGGGCCAACGTCCTGACTTTC
TRBV11-3	-	TRBD1	15	TRBJ1-1	CASTAGTGRNTEAFF	TGTGCCAGCACCGCCGGGACAGGAAGGAACACTGAAGCTTTCTTT
TRBV4-2	-	TRBD1	15	TRBJ2-7	CASSQVGTGRYEQYF	TGTGCCAGCAGCCAAGTTGGGACAGGGCGGTACGAGCAGTACTTC
TRBV2	-	TRBD1	13	TRBJ2-1	CASSGQGANEQFF	TGTGCCAGCAGTGGACAGGGGGCAAATGAGCAGTTCTTC
TRBV7-9	-	-	16	TRBJ2-7	CASSLASGGQDLEQYF	TGTGCCAGCAGCTTAGCGAGTGGGGGGCAGGACCTCGAGCAGTACTTC
TRBV19	-	TRBD1	17	TRBJ1-5	CASSIDGDRVSNQPQHF	TGTGCCAGTAGTATAGATGGGGACAGGGTAAGCAATCAGCCCCAGCATTTT
TRBV3-1/TRBV3-2	-	-	13	TRBJ2-5	CASSQDGPVTQYF	TGTGCCAGCAGCCAAGATGGTCCGGTGACCCAGTACTTC